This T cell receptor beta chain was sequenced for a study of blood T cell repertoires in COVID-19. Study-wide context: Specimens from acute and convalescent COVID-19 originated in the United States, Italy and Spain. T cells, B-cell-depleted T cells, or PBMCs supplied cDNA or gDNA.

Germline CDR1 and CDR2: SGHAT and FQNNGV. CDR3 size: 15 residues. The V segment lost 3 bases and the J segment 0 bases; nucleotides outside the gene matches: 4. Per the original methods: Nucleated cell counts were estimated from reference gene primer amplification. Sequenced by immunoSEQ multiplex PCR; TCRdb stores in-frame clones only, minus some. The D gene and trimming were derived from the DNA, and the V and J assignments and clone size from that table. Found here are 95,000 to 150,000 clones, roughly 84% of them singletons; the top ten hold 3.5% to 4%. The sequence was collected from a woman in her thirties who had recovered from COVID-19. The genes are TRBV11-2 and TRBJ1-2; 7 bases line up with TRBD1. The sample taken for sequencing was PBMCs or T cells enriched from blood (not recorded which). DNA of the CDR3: TGTGCCAGCAGCTTCGGACAGGCTGCTAACTATGGCTACACCTTC. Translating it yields CASSFGQAANYGYTF.